What follows is one T cell receptor beta chain and its context. The antigen remains undetermined. This sample includes further DNA sequences coding for the same CDR3. The study ran its PCR with 60 Vbeta and 13 Jbeta primers. TCRdb's table, derived via immunoSEQ multiplex PCR, lists solely in-frame clones and lacks some. The sample yields approximately 170,000 clones, approximately 76% seen once. The sample comes from a study of cytomegalovirus exposure and HLA in healthy donors. Study conclusions and caveats: The study designated fewer than 200 TCR beta chains cytomegalovirus-associated.

There are 12 residues in the CDR3. V lost 6 bases to trimming and J lost 5 bases, with 8 bases between them. Germline CDR1 is MDHEN and CDR2 is SYDVKM. Sequencing was performed on PBMCs. V and J are TRBV28 and TRBJ1-5, with D maybe TRBD1 (5 bases). The receptor was derived from a young woman in good health and CMV-seropositive. CDR3 sequence: CASSWGDQPQHF. Here the CDR3 DNA reads TGTGCCAGCAGCTGGGGGGATCAGCCCCAGCATTTT. Full variable domain (rest looked up from reference TRBV28 and TRBJ1-5): DVKVTQSSRYLVKRTGEKVFLECVQDMDHENMFWYRQDPGLGLRLIYFSYDVKMKEKGDIPEGYSVSREKKERFSLILESASTNQTSMYLCASSWGDQPQHFGDGTRLSIL.